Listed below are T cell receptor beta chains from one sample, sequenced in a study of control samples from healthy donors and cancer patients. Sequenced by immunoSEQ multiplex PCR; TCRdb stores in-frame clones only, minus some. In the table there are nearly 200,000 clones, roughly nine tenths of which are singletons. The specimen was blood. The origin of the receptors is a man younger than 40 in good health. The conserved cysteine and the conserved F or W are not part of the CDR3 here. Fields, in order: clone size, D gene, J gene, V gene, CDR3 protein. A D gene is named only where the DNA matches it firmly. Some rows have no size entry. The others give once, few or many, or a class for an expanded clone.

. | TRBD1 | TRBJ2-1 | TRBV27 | ASTLGTEAYNEQF
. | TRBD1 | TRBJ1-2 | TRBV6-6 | ASQTGGRGYT
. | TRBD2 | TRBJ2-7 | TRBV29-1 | SVEGLAGDYEQY
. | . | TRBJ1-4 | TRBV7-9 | ASSFKAGENEKLF
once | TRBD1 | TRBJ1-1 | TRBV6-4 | ASSRQGRTEAF
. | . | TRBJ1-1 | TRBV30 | AWSRGARTEAF
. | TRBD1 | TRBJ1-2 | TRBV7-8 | ASSSQGVANYGYT
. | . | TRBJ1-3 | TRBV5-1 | ASSYGDSGNTIY
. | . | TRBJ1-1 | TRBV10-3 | AISEGRGLGAF
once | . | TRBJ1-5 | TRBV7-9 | ASSLDFSLSNQPQH
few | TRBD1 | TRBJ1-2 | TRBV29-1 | SADRGSDGYT
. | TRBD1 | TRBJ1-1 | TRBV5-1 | ASSWDSNTEAF
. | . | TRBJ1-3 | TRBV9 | ASSVQGTSGNTIY
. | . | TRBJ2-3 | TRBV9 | ASSTGFSTDTQY
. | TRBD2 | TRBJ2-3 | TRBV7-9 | ASSFGTSGGRTTDTQY
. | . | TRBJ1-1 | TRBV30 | AWGTGYTEAF
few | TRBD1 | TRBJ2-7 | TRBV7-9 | ASSPGTGSGEQY
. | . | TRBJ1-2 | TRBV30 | AWSSRSAGFYGYT
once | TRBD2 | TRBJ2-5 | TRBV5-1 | ASSFEASGVETQY
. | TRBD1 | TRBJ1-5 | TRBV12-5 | ASGFLAPGTGGSGNQPQH
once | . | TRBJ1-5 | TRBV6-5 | ASSFRGGDQPQH
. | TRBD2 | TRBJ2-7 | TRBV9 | ASSVGPSGAYEQY
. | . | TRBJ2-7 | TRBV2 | ASSETRIPY
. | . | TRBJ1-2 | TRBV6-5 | ASRSAGEVHYGYT
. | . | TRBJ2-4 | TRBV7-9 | ASSESGAGKNIQY
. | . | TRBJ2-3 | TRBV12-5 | ASGFWRDTQY
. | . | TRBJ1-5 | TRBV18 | ASSRNRENQPQH
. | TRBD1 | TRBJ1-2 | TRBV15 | ATSRGDRGFSGYT
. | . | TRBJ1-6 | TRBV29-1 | SARFQGNSPLH
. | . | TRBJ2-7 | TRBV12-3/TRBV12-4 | ASSYLASYEQY
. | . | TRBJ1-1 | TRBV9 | ASSDEGPEAF
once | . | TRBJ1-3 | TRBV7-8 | ASSLGDGGLTGNTIY
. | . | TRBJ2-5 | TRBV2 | ASSDPKETQY
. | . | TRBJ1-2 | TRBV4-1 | ASSPEGADYGYT
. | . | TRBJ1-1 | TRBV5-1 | ASSLDRGEGEAF
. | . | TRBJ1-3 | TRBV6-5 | ATRTIRSGNTIY
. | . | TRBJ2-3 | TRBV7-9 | ASSERQGTDTQY
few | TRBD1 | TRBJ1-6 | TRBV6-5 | ASSSDRGLGSPLH
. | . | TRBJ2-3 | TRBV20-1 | SASDSPKVTDTQY
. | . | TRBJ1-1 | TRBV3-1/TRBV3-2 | ASSQADSNTEAF
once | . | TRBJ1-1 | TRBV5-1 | ASSFVAGMNNEAF
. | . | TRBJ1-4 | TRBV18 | ASSPNAGTTNEKLF
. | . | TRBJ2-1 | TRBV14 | ASSQDRRGTYEQF
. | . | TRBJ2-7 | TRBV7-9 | ASSPPGREQY
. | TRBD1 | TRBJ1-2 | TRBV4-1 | ASSRDRELHGYT
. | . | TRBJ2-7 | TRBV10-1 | AGVADYYYEQY
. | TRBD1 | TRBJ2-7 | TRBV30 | ACIKRWDRAYEQY
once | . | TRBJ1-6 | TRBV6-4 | ASTVWGDNSPLH
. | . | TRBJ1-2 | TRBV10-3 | AISDLQGSGYT
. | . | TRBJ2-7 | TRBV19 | ASSMPSGNSYEQY
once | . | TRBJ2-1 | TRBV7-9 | ASSLGQGVAYNEQF